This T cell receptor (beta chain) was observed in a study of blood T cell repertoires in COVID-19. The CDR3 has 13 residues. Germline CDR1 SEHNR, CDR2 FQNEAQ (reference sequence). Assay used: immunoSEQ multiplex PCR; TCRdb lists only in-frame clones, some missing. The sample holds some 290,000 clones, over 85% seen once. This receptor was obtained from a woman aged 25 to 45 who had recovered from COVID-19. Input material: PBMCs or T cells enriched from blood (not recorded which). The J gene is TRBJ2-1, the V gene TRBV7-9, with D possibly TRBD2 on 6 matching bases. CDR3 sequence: CAGEEATYNEQFF. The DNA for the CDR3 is TGTGCAGGGGAGGAAGCCACTTACAATGAGCAGTTCTTC.